Shown below are 27 T cell receptor beta chains from a single sample sequenced in a study of siplizumab effects on memory and regulatory T cells. The method was immunoSEQ multiplex PCR; TCRdb's version includes in-frame clones alone and lacks a portion of them. The sample carries some 100,000 clones, 80% to 95% recorded once. The sample was CD8+ T cells sorted from blood. The receptors shown here come from a human donor in good health.

The CDR3 DNA follows: TGTGCCAGTAGTATAAATCCGGCAGAACAGCCCCAGCATTTT. Amino acids: CASSINPAEQPQHF. The chain joins TRBV19 to TRBJ1-5; D is uncertain. Germline CDR1 is LNHDA and CDR2 is SQIVND (reference sequence). The CDR3 is made up of 14 amino acids. Deletions cut 2 bases from V and 7 bases from J, with 12 bases between.

The chain carries TRBV11-3 and TRBJ2-1; 10 nucleotides align to TRBD1. The CDR3 is 15 residues long. Per the germline V gene, CDR1 is SGHNT and CDR2 is YENEEA. V gave up 3 bases and J gave up 9 bases; unmatched junction bases: 8. CDR3 DNA: TGTGCCAGCAGCTTGGGCCTGGGGACAGGGGTTGAGCAGTTCTTC. As protein: CASSLGLGTGVEQFF.

The genes are TRBV19 and TRBJ2-3; tentatively, D is TRBD2 (6 bases). The germline CDR1 and CDR2 sequences are LNHDA and SQIVND (reference sequence). V gave up 6 bases and J gave up 2 bases, with 12 bases separating them. The CDR3 length is 14 residues. CDR3 sequence (DNA): TGTGCCAGTAGCGAGGGACTTTACACAGATACGCAGTATTTT. Translated: CASSEGLYTDTQYF. The variable domain in full, completed from reference TRBV19 and TRBJ2-3, reads DGGITQSPKYLFRKEGQNVTLSCEQNLNHDAMYWYRQDPGQGLRLIYYSQIVNDFQKGDIAEGYSVSREKKESFPLTVTSAQKNPTAFYLCASSEGLYTDTQYFGPGTRLTVL.

This sequence joins TRBV4-2 and TRBJ2-1, with D tentatively TRBD1 (5 bases). Trimming took off 0 bases at V and 15 bases at J, with 12 bases between the two ends. Germline-derived CDR1 and CDR2 are LGHNA and YNFKEQ. The CDR3 sequence is 12 residues long. This CDR3 reads CASSQEGQGPFF. The CDR3 DNA reads TGTGCCAGCAGCCAAGAGGGGCAGGGTCCGTTCTTC.

The chain links TRBV5-1 to TRBJ1-1; 9 bases are a match to TRBD1. CDR1 is SGHRS and CDR2 is YFSETQ in the germline V gene. This CDR3 contains 17 residues. V trimming: 1 base; J trimming: 5 bases; junction bases outside the gene matches: 12. In DNA form, the CDR3 reads TGCGCCAGCAGCTTGCCCGGGACAGGGACGCTGGATACTGAAGCTTTCTTT. Translated: CASSLPGTGTLDTEAFF.

The chain uses TRBV27 and TRBJ1-2; D is uncertain. Germline CDR1 and CDR2: MNHEY and SMNVEV (reference sequence). V lost 6 bases to trimming and J lost 4 bases, with 12 bases between them. The CDR3 runs to 13 residues. The DNA for the CDR3 is TGTGCCAGCAGCCCTAGGATGGCCTATGGCTACACCTTC. Encoded protein: CASSPRMAYGYTF.

The chain is built from TRBV7-6 and TRBJ2-2; TRBD1 matches at 11 bases. With V trimmed by 5 bases and J by 7 bases, 9 bases remained unmatched. The CDR3 contains 16 residues. Germline values: CDR1 SGHVS, CDR2 FNYEAQ. This chain's CDR3 is CASSMDRGQLGGELFF. In DNA, the CDR3 is TGTGCCAGCAGCATGGACAGGGGGCAACTGGGCGGGGAGCTGTTTTTT.

Only one count was recorded for this clone. The chain carries TRBV6-6 and TRBJ2-7; TRBD1 is a possible D gene (5 bases). This CDR3 contains 12 residues. Germline loops: CDR1 MNHNY, CDR2 SVGAGI (reference sequence). Trimming took off 5 bases at V and 3 bases at J, with 8 bases between the two ends. DNA of the CDR3: TGTGCCAGCAGTCACGACAGCTACGAGCAGTACTTC. This translates into CASSHDSYEQYF.

The V gene is TRBV11-3, the J gene TRBJ2-5, with D possibly matching TRBD2 (7 bases). The CDR3 spans 14 residues. The V and J ends lost 1 base and 5 bases respectively, with 11 bases between them. Germline V gene lookup returns CDR1 SGHNT and CDR2 YENEEA. CDR3 amino acids: CASSLVGRGETQYF. The CDR3 DNA sequence: TGTGCCAGCAGCTTAGTTGGGAGGGGGGAGACCCAGTACTTC.

The V gene is TRBV7-8, the J gene TRBJ1-3; weak D call: TRBD1 (6 bases). The CDR3 contains 17 residues. With 1 base removed from V and 0 bases from J, the gap between germline ends came to 13 bases. CDR1 is SGHVS, CDR2 FQNEAQ, per germline. CDR3 in amino acids: CASSLGLGASSGNTIYF. As DNA, the CDR3 is TGTGCCAGCAGCTTAGGTCTGGGGGCAAGCTCTGGAAACACCATATATTTT.

The chain links TRBV9 to TRBJ1-3; D gene ambiguous. From germline, CDR1 is SGDLS and CDR2 YYNGEE. V lost 0 bases, J lost 4 bases, and 11 bases lay in between. The CDR3 totals 15 residues. In DNA form, the CDR3 reads TGTGCCAGCAGCGTAGGTGGGGTGTACGGAAACACCATATATTTT. Protein sequence: CASSVGGVYGNTIYF.

The chain is built from TRBV27 and TRBJ1-5, with D hard to call. Trimming removed 0 bases at V and 2 bases at J, with 8 bases between. This CDR3 has 15 residues. The germline gives CDR1 MNHEY, CDR2 SMNVEV (reference sequence). The CDR3 sequence: CASSLSGSRNQPQHF. The CDR3 DNA is TGTGCCAGCAGTTTATCGGGCAGCCGCAATCAGCCCCAGCATTTT.

The rearrangement uses TRBV27 and TRBJ1-2; no definite D call. The germline CDR1 and CDR2 sequences are MNHEY and SMNVEV (reference sequence). The CDR3 spans 16 residues. V gave up 4 bases and J gave up 3 bases, with 18 bases separating them. The CDR3 DNA sequence: TGTGCCAGCAGTTCCACCATCGGAGGGTGGGACTATGGCTACACCTTC. This gives the protein CASSSTIGGWDYGYTF.

The genes are TRBV6-5 and TRBJ2-7; possible D gene TRBD2, 5 bases. Germline assignment: CDR1 MNHEY and CDR2 SVGAGI. The CDR3 has 13 amino acids. Trimming pared 5 bases from V and 2 bases from J, leaving 10 bases between. CDR3 protein: CASSTDSAYEQYF. CDR3 coding DNA: TGTGCCAGCAGTACGGACTCAGCCTACGAGCAGTACTTC.

The rearrangement links TRBV28 to TRBJ2-3; 13 bases are shared with TRBD2. Losses at the gene ends were 3 bases for V and 3 bases for J; bases not matched to a gene: 6. Germline V CDR1 and CDR2: MDHEN, SYDVKM. The CDR3 contains 17 residues. CDR3 amino acids: CASSFPTSGGGTDTQYF. In DNA form, the CDR3 reads TGTGCCAGCAGTTTCCCCACTAGCGGGGGGGGAACAGATACGCAGTATTTT.

V is TRBV7-9 and J is TRBJ2-5, with a weak D call TRBD2 (6 bases). V was trimmed by 7 bases and J by 3 bases, leaving 18 bases between them. This CDR3 is built from 15 residues. Germline lookup yields CDR1 SEHNR and CDR2 FQNEAQ (reference sequence). DNA for the CDR3: TGTGCCAGCACCACATTCTCGGAGGGAGAAGAGACCCAGTACTTC. This gives the protein CASTTFSEGEETQYF. The whole variable domain, filled in from reference TRBV7-9 and TRBJ2-5, reads DTGVSQNPRHKITKRGQNVTFRCDPISEHNRLYWYRQTLGQGPEFLTYFQNEAQLEKSRLLSDRFSAERPKGSFSTLEIQRTEQGDSAMYLCASTTFSEGEETQYFGPGTRLLVL.

J is TRBJ2-7 and V is TRBV4-3; 7 bases match TRBD2. This CDR3 contains 17 residues. The V gene's germline CDR1 is LGHNA and CDR2 YSLEER. V shed 1 base and J 6 bases; nucleotides not matched to a gene: 15. The CDR3 is CASSQGVAGEPGGEQYF. Written as DNA, the CDR3 is TGCGCCAGCAGCCAAGGGGTTGCGGGGGAACCGGGAGGCGAGCAGTACTTC.

CDR3 amino acids: CASSLGLSLADSYNEQFF. The CDR3 nucleotides are TGTGCCAGCAGCTTAGGTCTTAGTTTAGCGGACTCCTACAATGAGCAGTTCTTC. The chain carries TRBV7-9 and TRBJ2-1; possible D gene TRBD2, 6 bases. CDR1 is SEHNR and CDR2 is FQNEAQ in the germline V gene (reference sequence). V lost 1 base, J lost 0 bases, and 16 bases lay in between. The CDR3 has 18 amino acids.

The chain is built from TRBV4-1 and TRBJ2-1; TRBD2 agrees at 11 bases. The CDR3 runs to 17 residues. Germline lookup yields CDR1 MGHRA and CDR2 YSYEKL. J lost 7 bases, V lost 0 bases, and 8 bases had no gene match. CDR3 protein: CASSQDDSGRARNEQFF. The CDR3 nucleotides are TGCGCCAGCAGCCAAGATGATAGCGGGAGGGCAAGGAATGAGCAGTTCTTC.

The rearrangement uses TRBV6-5 and TRBJ1-2; 7 bases are shared with TRBD1. Losses at the gene ends were 2 bases for V and 4 bases for J; bases not matched to a gene: 1. The CDR3 is made up of 13 amino acids. From germline, CDR1 is MNHEY and CDR2 SVGAGI. CDR3 amino acids: CASSYGDSYGYTF. CDR3 coding DNA: TGTGCCAGCAGTTACGGGGACAGCTATGGCTACACCTTC.

The chain couples TRBV4-1 to TRBJ2-7; TRBD1 matches at 8 bases. With V trimmed by 1 base and J by 5 bases, 7 bases remained unmatched. This CDR3 contains 15 residues. Germline V gene lookup returns CDR1 MGHRA and CDR2 YSYEKL. CDR3 bases: TGCGCCAGCAGCCAAGTCGGACAGGGTTACGACGAGCAGTACTTC. Translation gives CASSQVGQGYDEQYF.

V and J are TRBV27 and TRBJ2-5, with 14 bases lining up with TRBD2. The germline V gene encodes CDR1 MNHEY and CDR2 SMNVEV (reference sequence). V shed 8 bases, J shed 1 base, and the junction held 6 bases outside the gene matches. This CDR3 spans 16 amino acids. This chain's CDR3 is CASRPGTSGSQETQYF. The CDR3 nucleotides read TGTGCCAGCCGACCTGGGACTAGCGGGAGCCAAGAGACCCAGTACTTC.

This chain uses TRBV7-9 with TRBJ1-1, with D uncertain. In germline, CDR1 is SEHNR, CDR2 FQNEAQ (reference sequence). The CDR3 loop spans 14 amino acids. Trimming stripped 1 base from V and 3 bases from J, with 9 bases between. CDR3 residues: CASSLVTGYTEAFF. CDR3 DNA sequence: TGTGCCAGCAGCTTAGTCACGGGGTACACTGAAGCTTTCTTT.

The CDR3 is CASSTPTSGSGETQYF. In nucleotides, the CDR3 is TGTGCCAGCAGCACCCCGACTAGCGGGAGTGGAGAGACCCAGTACTTC. This chain connects TRBV7-9 to TRBJ2-5; 12 bases map to TRBD2. The V and J ends lost 5 bases and 4 bases, in that order; junction bases with no gene match: 8. There are 16 residues in the CDR3. CDR1 is SEHNR and CDR2 is FQNEAQ in the germline V gene (reference sequence).

This chain joins TRBV27 and TRBJ2-2; the match to TRBD2 covers 14 bases. The J segment lost 5 bases and the V segment lost 0 bases, leaving 5 bases of the junction unmatched. The CDR3 loop spans 18 amino acids. Germline V CDR1 and CDR2: MNHEY, SMNVEV (reference sequence). CDR3 loop: CASSLSGLAGGGTGELFF. In nucleotides, the CDR3 is TGTGCCAGCAGTTTATCTGGACTAGCGGGAGGAGGGACCGGGGAGCTGTTTTTT.

This clone was detected only a few times. The rearrangement links TRBV11-2 to TRBJ2-7; D is possibly TRBD1 or TRBD2 (5 bases each). CDR3 length: 14 amino acids. Germline CDR1 SGHAT, CDR2 FQNNGV. Trimming stripped 4 bases from V and 0 bases from J, with 10 bases between. The DNA of the CDR3 is TGTGCCAGCAGCTCTGGGGACCGCTCCTACGAGCAGTACTTC. Its translation is CASSSGDRSYEQYF.

The chain joins TRBV10-3 to TRBJ1-5; 12 nucleotides align to TRBD1. V dropped 4 bases and J dropped 3; count of bases not matched to a gene: 4. Germline CDR1 is ENHRY and CDR2 is SYGVKD. CDR3 length: 16 residues. The CDR3 here is CAISGDRGLVNQPQHF. The DNA of the CDR3 is TGTGCCATCAGTGGGGACAGGGGGCTTGTCAATCAGCCCCAGCATTTT.